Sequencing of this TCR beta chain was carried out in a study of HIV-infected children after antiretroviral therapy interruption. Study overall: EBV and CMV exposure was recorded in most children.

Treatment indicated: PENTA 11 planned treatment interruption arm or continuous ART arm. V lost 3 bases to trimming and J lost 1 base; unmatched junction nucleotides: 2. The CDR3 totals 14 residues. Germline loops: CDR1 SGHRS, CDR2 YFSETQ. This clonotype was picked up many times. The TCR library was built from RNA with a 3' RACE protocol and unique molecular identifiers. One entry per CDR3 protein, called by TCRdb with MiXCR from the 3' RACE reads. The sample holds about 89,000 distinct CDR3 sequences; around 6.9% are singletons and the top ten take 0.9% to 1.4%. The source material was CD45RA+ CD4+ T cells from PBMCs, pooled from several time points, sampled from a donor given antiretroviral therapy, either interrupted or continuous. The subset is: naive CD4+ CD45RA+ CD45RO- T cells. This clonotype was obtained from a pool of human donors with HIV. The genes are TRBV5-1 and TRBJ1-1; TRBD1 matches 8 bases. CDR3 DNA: TGCGCCAGCAGCTATGGACAGGGGAACACTGAAGCTTTCTTT. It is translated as CASSYGQGNTEAFF.